This T cell receptor (beta chain) was identified during a study of CD4 T cells in relation to SARS-CoV-2 and coronaviruses. Study details: Negative control cultures got HIV-1 Nef peptides or no peptide. Crossreactive spike epitopes shared across donors were mapped to their HLA restriction.

Before the COVID-19 pandemic, during about 2010-2019, CD4+ T cells were taken from unexposed donors. CD4+ T cells were isolated from the cells after more than 8 days of culture. Cells permitting, SARS-CoV-2 S/N and four cold-coronavirus spikes were tested on unexposed-donor CD4+ T cells. The repertoire was sequenced with immunoSEQ multiplex PCR; TCRdb's copy has only in-frame clones and lacks some. The sample has 10,000 to 13,000 clones; 84% are singletons. On this clone: The antigen is unknown.

Points from the study as a whole: In 55% to 75% of donors, memory CD4+ clonotypes crossrecognized SARS-CoV-2 and at least one common cold coronavirus spike.

The CDR3 length is 14 residues. Germline V lookup: CDR1 KGHSH, CDR2 LQKENI. After removal of 4 bases from V and 1 base from J, the junction contained 2 bases not matched to a gene. This rearrangement joins TRBV18 to TRBJ2-3; 7 positions match TRBD2. The TCR was taken from a human donor in good health. Sequencing was carried out using CD4+ T cells from PBMCs, cultured in vitro. The CDR3 loop is CASSLTSGTDTQYF. CDR3 coding DNA: TGTGCCAGCTCACTAACTAGCGGCACAGATACGCAGTATTTT.